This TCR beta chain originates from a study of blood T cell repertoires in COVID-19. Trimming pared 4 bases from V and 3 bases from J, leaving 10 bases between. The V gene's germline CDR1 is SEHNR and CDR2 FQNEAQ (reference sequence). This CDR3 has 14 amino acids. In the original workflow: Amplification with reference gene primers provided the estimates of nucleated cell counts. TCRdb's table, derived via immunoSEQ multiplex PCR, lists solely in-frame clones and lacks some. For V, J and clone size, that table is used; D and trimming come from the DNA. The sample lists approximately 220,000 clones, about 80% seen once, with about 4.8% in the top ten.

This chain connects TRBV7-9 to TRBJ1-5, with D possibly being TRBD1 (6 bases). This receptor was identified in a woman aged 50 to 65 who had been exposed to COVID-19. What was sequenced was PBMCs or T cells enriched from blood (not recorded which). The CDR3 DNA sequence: TGTGCCAGCAGCTCAAACAGGGACAATCAGCCCCAGCATTTT. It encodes CASSSNRDNQPQHF.